This T cell receptor beta chain derives from a study of T cells after yellow fever vaccination. Findings and caveats of the study: Weaker overall, the secondary response nonetheless peaked faster (day 5 versus 15). Booster sampling recovered most clones from primary vaccination (96% CD4, roughly 88% CD8). Some clonotypes, a small share, were shared between CD4 and CD8 compartments.

This clonotype was counted between two and nine times. The antigen is unknown. TCR cDNA, made by 5'RACE template switching, carried an added universal primer site and UMIs. A single record per CDR3 protein comes from TCRdb applying MiXCR to the 5' RACE reads. The sample lists roughly 300,000 distinct CDR3 sequences, 7% to 10% seen once, with 17% in the top ten. The germline V gene encodes CDR1 SGHRS and CDR2 YFSETQ. This CDR3 has 18 residues. Trimming took 4 bases from V and 2 from J, leaving 23 bases between them. This sample comprised PBMCs, obtained roughly seven weeks after the first yellow fever vaccination. The J gene is TRBJ2-3, the V gene TRBV5-1, with D possibly matching TRBD2 (6 bases). This clonotype originated in a man between 18 and 35 years old who received the YFV17D yellow fever vaccine. CDR3 in DNA: TGCGCCAGCAGCCCGAGAAGGGCCGGGACTCGAACCACAGATACGCAGTATTTT. The encoded protein is CASSPRRAGTRTTDTQYF.